The rows below give T cell receptor beta chains drawn from one sample of a study of control samples from healthy donors and cancer patients. Using immunoSEQ multiplex PCR, the repertoire was profiled, and TCRdb retains in-frame clones only, with some absent. The data hold about 130,000 clones, with about 95% observed a single time. Sequencing was performed on blood. The receptors were sampled from a man aged 25-45 years in good health. Both conserved end residues are trimmed from each CDR3.

j_gene,v_gene,CDR3aa
TRBJ2-3,TRBV4-1,ASSQVYTGRDQG
TRBJ2-2,TRBV5-8,ASSSRDRVLFNTGELF
TRBJ2-1,TRBV19,ASSDRSSYNEQF
TRBJ1-2,TRBV29-1,SVDSLTTYGYT
TRBJ1-6,TRBV21-1,ASSKGRAERNACNNSPLH
TRBJ1-3,TRBV7-9,ASSSGSDTGNTIY
TRBJ2-5,TRBV7-2,ASRRTGATQY
TRBJ1-1,TRBV7-9,ASSLVGAQGGAF
TRBJ1-3,TRBV10-3,AISEGQGAGNTIY
TRBJ2-1,TRBV9,ASSVTSFDEQF